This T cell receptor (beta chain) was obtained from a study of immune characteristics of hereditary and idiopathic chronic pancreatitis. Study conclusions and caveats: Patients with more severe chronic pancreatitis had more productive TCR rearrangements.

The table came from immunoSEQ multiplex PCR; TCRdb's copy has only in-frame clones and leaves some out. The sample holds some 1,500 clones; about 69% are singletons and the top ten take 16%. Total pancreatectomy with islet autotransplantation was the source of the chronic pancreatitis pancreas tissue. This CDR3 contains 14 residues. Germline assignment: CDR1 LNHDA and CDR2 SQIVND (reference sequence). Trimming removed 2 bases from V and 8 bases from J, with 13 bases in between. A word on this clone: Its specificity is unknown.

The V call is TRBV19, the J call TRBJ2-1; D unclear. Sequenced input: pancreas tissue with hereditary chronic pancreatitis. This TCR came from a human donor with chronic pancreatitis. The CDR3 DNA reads TGTGCCAGTAGTATAATAGGGCACCGGGATGAGCAGTTCTTC. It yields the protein CASSIIGHRDEQFF.